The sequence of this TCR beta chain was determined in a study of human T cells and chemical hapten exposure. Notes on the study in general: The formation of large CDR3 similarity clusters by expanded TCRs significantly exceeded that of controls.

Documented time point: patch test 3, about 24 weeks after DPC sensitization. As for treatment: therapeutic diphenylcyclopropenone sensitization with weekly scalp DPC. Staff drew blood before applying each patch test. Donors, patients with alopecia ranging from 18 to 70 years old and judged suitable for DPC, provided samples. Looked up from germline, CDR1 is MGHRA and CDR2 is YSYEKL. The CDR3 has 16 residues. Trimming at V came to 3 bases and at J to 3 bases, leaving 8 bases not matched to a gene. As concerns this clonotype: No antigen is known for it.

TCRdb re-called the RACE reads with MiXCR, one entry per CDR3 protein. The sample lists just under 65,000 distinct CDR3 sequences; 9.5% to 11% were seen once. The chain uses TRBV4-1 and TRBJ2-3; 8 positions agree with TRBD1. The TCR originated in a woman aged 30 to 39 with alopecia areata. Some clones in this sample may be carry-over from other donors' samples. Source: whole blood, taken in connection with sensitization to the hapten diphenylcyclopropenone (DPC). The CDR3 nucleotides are TGCGCCAGCAGCCATGACAGGGGAGTAGGGACAGATACGCAGTATTTT. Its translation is CASSHDRGVGTDTQYF.